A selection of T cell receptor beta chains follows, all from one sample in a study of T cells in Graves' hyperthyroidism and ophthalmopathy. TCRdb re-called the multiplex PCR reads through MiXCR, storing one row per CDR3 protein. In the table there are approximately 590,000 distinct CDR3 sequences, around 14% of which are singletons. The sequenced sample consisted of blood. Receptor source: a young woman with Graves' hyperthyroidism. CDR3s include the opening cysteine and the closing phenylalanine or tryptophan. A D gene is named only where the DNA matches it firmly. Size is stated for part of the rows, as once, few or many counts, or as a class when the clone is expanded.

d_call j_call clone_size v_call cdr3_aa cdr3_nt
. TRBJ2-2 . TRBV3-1 CASSQGTPSGELFF TGTGCCAGCAGCCAAGGGACTCCATCCGGGGAGCTGTTTTTT
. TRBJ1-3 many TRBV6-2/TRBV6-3 CASSYRHSGNTIYF TGTGCCAGCAGTTATAGGCACTCTGGAAACACCATATATTTT
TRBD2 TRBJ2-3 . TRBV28 CASSLIAGGVTDTQYF TGTGCCAGCAGTTTAATAGCGGGGGGTGTCACAGATACGCAGTATTTT
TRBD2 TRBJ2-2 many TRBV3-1 CASSQEDGRGLLAGELFF TGTGCCAGCAGCCAAGAGGACGGGAGGGGCCTTTTGGCCGGGGAGCTGTTTTTT
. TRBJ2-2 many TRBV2 CASIRGAQSGELFF TGTGCCAGCATTCGGGGGGCACAATCCGGGGAGCTGTTTTTT
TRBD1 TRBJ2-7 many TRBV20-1 CSASAQGQGTYEQYF TGCAGTGCTAGTGCCCAGGGACAGGGGACCTACGAGCAGTACTTC
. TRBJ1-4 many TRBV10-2 CASSEQGQGEKLFF TGCGCCAGCAGTGAGCAGGGGCAGGGTGAAAAACTGTTTTTT
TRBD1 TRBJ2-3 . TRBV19 CASTYRTGADTDTQYF TGTGCCAGTACCTATAGAACAGGGGCTGACACAGATACGCAGTATTTT
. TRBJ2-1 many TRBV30 CAWSVREQFF TGTGCCTGGAGTGTACGTGAGCAGTTCTTC
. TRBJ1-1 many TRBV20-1 CSARNRVVNTEAFF TGCAGTGCTAGAAATAGGGTTGTGAACACTGAAGCTTTCTTT
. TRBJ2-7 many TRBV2 CASSETDYEQYF TGTGCCAGCAGTGAAACGGACTACGAGCAGTACTTC
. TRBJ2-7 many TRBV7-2 CASSLDGDLSYEQYF TGTGCCAGCAGCTTAGACGGTGACCTCTCCTACGAGCAGTACTTC
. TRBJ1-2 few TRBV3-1 CASSPGLGEGYGYTF TGTGCCAGCAGCCCGGGCTTAGGGGAGGGCTATGGCTACACCTTC
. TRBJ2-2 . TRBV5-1 CASSLNRAGTGELFF TGCGCCAGCAGCTTAAACAGGGCGGGCACCGGGGAGCTGTTTTTT
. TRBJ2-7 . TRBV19 CASSIDPGRTYEQYF TGTGCCAGTAGTATAGATCCTGGCAGAACCTACGAGCAGTACTTC
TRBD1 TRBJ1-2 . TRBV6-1 CASRRDSMTIYGYTF TGTGCCAGCAGGAGGGACAGCATGACTATCTATGGCTACACCTTC
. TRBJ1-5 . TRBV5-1 CASSVGGTSQPQHF TGTGCCAGCAGCGTAGGGGGTACCAGCCAGCCCCAGCATTTT
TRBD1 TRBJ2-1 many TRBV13 CASSDRDRENEQFF TGTGCCAGCAGCGATAGGGACAGGGAGAATGAGCAGTTCTTC
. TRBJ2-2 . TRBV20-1 CSASITGELFF TGCAGTGCTAGCATCACCGGGGAGCTGTTTTTT
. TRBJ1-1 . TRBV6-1 CATYKNTEAFF TGTGCCACCTATAAGAACACTGAAGCTTTCTTT
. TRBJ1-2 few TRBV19 CASSPSTGANYGYTF TGTGCCAGTAGTCCTTCGACAGGAGCTAACTATGGCTACACCTTC
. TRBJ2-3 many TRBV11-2 CASSLGPPDTQYF TGTGCCAGCAGCTTGGGACCCCCAGATACGCAGTATTTT
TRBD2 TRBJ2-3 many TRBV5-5 CASRAGLATDTQYF TGTGCCAGCAGGGCGGGACTAGCCACAGATACGCAGTATTTT
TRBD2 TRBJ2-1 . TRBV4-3 CASSRDKAGPGGSNEQFF TGCGCCAGCAGCCGTGACAAGGCGGGTCCGGGAGGGTCCAATGAGCAGTTCTTC
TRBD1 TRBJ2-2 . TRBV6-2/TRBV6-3 CASSYRDSILHTNTGELFF TGTGCCAGCAGTTACCGGGACAGCATATTACACACGAACACCGGGGAGCTGTTTTTT
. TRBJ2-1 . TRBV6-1 CASSEISLNEQFF TGTGCCAGCAGTGAAATTAGCCTCAATGAGCAGTTCTTC
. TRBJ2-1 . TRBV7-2 CASSLVPPIDEQFF TGTGCCAGCAGCTTAGTTCCCCCGATAGATGAGCAGTTCTTC
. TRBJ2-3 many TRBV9 CASSAVTGDTDTQYF TGTGCCAGCAGCGCTGTGACAGGAGACACAGATACGCAGTATTTT
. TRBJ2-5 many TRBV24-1 CATSGGGYETQYF TGTGCCACCAGCGGTGGGGGTTACGAGACCCAGTACTTC
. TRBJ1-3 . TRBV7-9 CASSLDVNTIYF TGTGCCAGCAGCTTAGACGTAAACACCATATATTTT
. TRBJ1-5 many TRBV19 CASSPRNQPQHF TGTGCCAGTAGTCCGAGGAATCAGCCCCAGCATTTT
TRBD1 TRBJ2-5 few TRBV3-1 CASSQGQGAPAETQYF TGTGCCAGCAGCCAAGGACAGGGGGCGCCGGCTGAGACCCAGTACTTC
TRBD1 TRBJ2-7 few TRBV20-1 CSASLAGQGSSYEQYF TGCAGTGCTAGTCTGGCTGGACAGGGGAGCTCCTACGAGCAGTACTTC
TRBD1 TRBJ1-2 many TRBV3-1 CASSQEVGTVIYGYTF TGTGCCAGCAGCCAAGAGGTCGGGACAGTGATTTATGGCTACACCTTC
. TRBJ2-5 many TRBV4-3 CASSQVFGGGGETQYF TGCGCCAGCAGCCAAGTTTTCGGGGGAGGTGGGGAGACCCAGTACTTC
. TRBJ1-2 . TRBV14 CASGEPGRMYGYTF TGTGCCAGCGGCGAGCCGGGACGGATGTATGGCTACACCTTC
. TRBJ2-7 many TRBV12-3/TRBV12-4 CASSRGSSSSIYEQYF TGTGCCAGCAGTCGCGGGTCCTCCTCGTCGATCTACGAGCAGTACTTC
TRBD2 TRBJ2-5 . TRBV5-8 CASSLEVLAGGPRYETQYF TGTGCCAGCAGCTTGGAAGTACTAGCGGGAGGGCCGAGATATGAGACCCAGTACTTC
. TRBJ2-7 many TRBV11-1 CASSWTPDPYEQYF TGTGCCAGCAGCTGGACCCCCGACCCTTACGAGCAGTACTTC
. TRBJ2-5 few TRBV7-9 CASSSQVQPQETQYF TGTGCCAGCAGCTCCCAGGTTCAGCCACAAGAGACCCAGTACTTC
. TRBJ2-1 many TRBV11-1 CASSLGAGMNNEQFF TGTGCCAGCAGCTTAGGGGCAGGGATGAACAATGAGCAGTTCTTC
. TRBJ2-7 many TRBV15 CATSRVRDGSYEQYF TGTGCCACCAGCAGAGTCCGGGACGGGTCCTACGAGCAGTACTTC
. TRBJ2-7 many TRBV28 CASSLGLIYEQYF TGTGCCAGCAGTCTAGGACTTATCTACGAGCAGTACTTC
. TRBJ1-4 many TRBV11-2 CASSQIFGATNEKLFF TGTGCCAGCAGCCAAATATTCGGGGCGACTAATGAAAAACTGTTTTTT
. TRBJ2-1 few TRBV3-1 CASSRSGSYNERFF TGTGCCAGCAGCCGCAGTGGCTCCTACAATGAGCGGTTCTTC
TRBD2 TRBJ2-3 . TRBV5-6 CASSSPLAGDLDTQYF TGTGCCAGCAGCTCCCCTCTAGCGGGAGATTTGGACACGCAGTATTTT
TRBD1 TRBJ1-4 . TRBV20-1 CSAGQGASEKLFF TGCAGTGCTGGACAGGGGGCAAGTGAAAAACTGTTTTTT
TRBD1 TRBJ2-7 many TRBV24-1 CATSAAGQGSHEQYF TGTGCCACCAGTGCCGCGGGACAGGGGAGCCACGAGCAGTACTTC
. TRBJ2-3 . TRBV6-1 CASRLDSQRRTPSTDTQYF TGTGCCAGTCGCCTGGACTCTCAGAGAAGGACACCTAGCACAGATACGCAGTATTTT
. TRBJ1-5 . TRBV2 CASRNRSYGNQPQHF TGTGCCAGCAGAAATCGGTCTTATGGCAATCAGCCCCAGCATTTT
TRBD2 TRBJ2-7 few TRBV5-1 CASSFAGSSGGYEQYF TGCGCCAGCAGCTTCGCGGGTTCTAGCGGGGGGTACGAGCAGTACTTC
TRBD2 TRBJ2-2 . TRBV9 CASSPYGLAGVGGELFF TGTGCCAGCAGCCCCTATGGGCTAGCGGGAGTGGGCGGGGAGCTGTTTTTT
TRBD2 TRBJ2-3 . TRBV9 CASNVATSGASGNTQYF TGTGCCAGCAACGTAGCTACCAGCGGGGCATCAGGGAATACGCAGTATTTT